Each of the 6 T cell receptor beta chains below was sequenced from the same sample in a study of blood T cell repertoires in COVID-19. Produced via immunoSEQ multiplex PCR; TCRdb's table is partial and in-frame only. The sample includes about 52,000 clones, more than 75% of them seen just once. Sequences were obtained from peripheral blood. These receptors all come from a man in his 70s with acute or convalescent COVID-19.

The chain links TRBV7-9 to TRBJ1-6; 10 bases line up with TRBD1. The CDR3 is made up of 16 amino acids. Germline V gene sequence: CDR1 SEHNR, CDR2 FQNEAQ (reference sequence). The ends lost 5 bases at V and 7 bases at J; junction bases unmatched: 8. The CDR3: CASSPRQGALNSPLHF. The CDR3 bases are TGTGCCAGCAGCCCGAGACAGGGGGCTCTGAATTCACCCCTCCACTTT.

The gene calls are TRBV4-3 and TRBJ2-3; 10 bases align to TRBD1. CDR1 and CDR2 (germline): LGHNA, YSLEER. Losses at the gene ends were 1 base for V and 4 bases for J; bases not matched to a gene: 2. The CDR3 length is 15 residues. CDR3 protein: CASSQAGTGADTQYF. In nucleotides, the CDR3 is TGCGCCAGCAGCCAAGCCGGGACAGGGGCAGATACGCAGTATTTT.

In DNA form, the CDR3 reads TGTGCCAGCAGTTCTATTCGACAGGGGGACTCCTACGAGCAGTACTTC. Amino acid sequence: CASSSIRQGDSYEQYF. The genes are TRBV6-2 or TRBV6-3 and TRBJ2-7, with 9 bases lining up with TRBD1. The CDR3 is 16 residues long. Germline lookup yields CDR1 MNHEY and CDR2 SVGEGT. V lost 4 bases, J lost 0 bases, and 7 bases stayed unmatched.

The V call is TRBV19, the J call TRBJ1-5; D is uncertain. This CDR3 region has 14 residues. The germline V gene has CDR1 LNHDA and CDR2 SQIVND (reference sequence). V lost 5 bases to trimming and J lost 0 bases, with 8 bases between them. The CDR3 protein is CASSLGLSNQPQHF. CDR3 sequence (DNA): TGTGCCAGTAGTCTGGGCCTTAGCAATCAGCCCCAGCATTTT.

The genes are TRBV6-2 or TRBV6-3 and TRBJ2-7, with 8 bases aligning to TRBD2. V dropped 2 bases and J dropped 5; count of bases not matched to a gene: 17. Germline V gene lookup returns CDR1 MNHEY and CDR2 SVGEGT. The CDR3 is 18 amino acids. CDR3 sequence: CASSYTPLRKSGSNEQYF. DNA of the CDR3: TGTGCCAGCAGTTACACCCCCCTACGAAAAAGCGGGAGCAACGAGCAGTACTTC.

This chain connects TRBV3-1 (or the pseudogene TRBV3-2) to TRBJ1-6; D remains unclear. This CDR3 has 16 amino acids. Germline V gene sequence: CDR1 LGHDT, CDR2 YNNKEL (reference sequence). V was shortened by 7 bases and J by 0 bases, with 13 bases between the two germline ends. CDR3 sequence: CASTLTRSSYNSPLHF. The CDR3 region has the DNA TGTGCCAGCACCCTGACGAGGAGCTCCTATAATTCACCCCTCCACTTT.